The rows below give T cell receptor beta chains drawn from one sample of a study of tumor-infiltrating lymphocytes in primary liver carcinoma. One entry per CDR3 protein, called by TCRdb with MiXCR from the multiplex PCR reads. This sample carries 200,000 or so distinct CDR3 sequences, around 60% of them seen once, and the ten largest clones take around 7.1%. The specimen sequenced was peripheral blood. The receptors derive from a woman aged 55 to 70 with primary liver carcinoma and hepatitis B virus infection. CDR3s include the opening cysteine and the closing phenylalanine or tryptophan. The D gene is left open where the match is weak. Clone size is shown for a subset of rows, as once, few, many or a class of expanded clone.

abundance	j_gene	v_gene	d_gene	CDR3nt	CDR3aa
many	TRBJ1-5	TRBV29-1	.	TGCAGCGTTGGGACAAGCAATCAGCCCCAGCATTTT	CSVGTSNQPQHF
few	TRBJ1-3	TRBV18	.	TGTGCCAGCTCACCACAAGGGGAACTACTCTCTGGAAACACCATATATTTT	CASSPQGELLSGNTIYF
once	TRBJ2-7	TRBV29-1	TRBD2	TGTAGCGTCGTTAGGGACGCGGGAGAATACGAGCAGCACTTC	CSVVRDAGEYEQHF
few	TRBJ2-7	TRBV5-5	.	TGTGCCCGCAGCTTGGAGGGGACACAAAAGAGGGTATACGAGCAGTACTTC	CARSLEGTQKRVYEQYF
few	TRBJ2-4	TRBV5-1	TRBD1	TGCGCCAGCAGCTTGGGAGGGGGACAGTTAGCCAAAAACATTCAGTACTTC	CASSLGGGQLAKNIQYF
many	TRBJ2-1	TRBV12-3/TRBV12-4	TRBD1	TGTGCCAGCAGTTTAGGGACAGGGAATGAGCAGTTCTTC	CASSLGTGNEQFF
few	TRBJ2-1	TRBV5-1	TRBD1	TGCGCCAGCAGCTCGCCCCGACAGGGTTCGAATGAGCAGTTCTTC	CASSSPRQGSNEQFF
many	TRBJ2-1	TRBV6-1	TRBD2	TGTGCCAGCAGTCGAACTAGCGGGAGGTACAATGAGCAGTTCTTC	CASSRTSGRYNEQFF
.	TRBJ2-1	TRBV11-3	TRBD1	TGTGCCAGCAGCTCCGACAGGGACCCGACCTACAATGAGTACTTCTTC	CASSSDRDPTYNEYFF
.	TRBJ2-1	TRBV5-1	TRBD2	TGCGCCAGCAGCAAGGACCGGGGACTAGCGGTTAATGAGCAGCTCTTC	CASSKDRGLAVNEQLF
few	TRBJ2-1	TRBV7-8	.	TGTGCCAGCAGCAACCATAGGGAGCAGTTCTTC	CASSNHREQFF
many	TRBJ2-1	TRBV12-3/TRBV12-4	.	TGTGCCAGCAGCCCCCCGCCGTTTGAGCAGTTCTTC	CASSPPPFEQFF
.	TRBJ2-1	TRBV7-9	.	TGTGCCAGCAGCTCCGGGCTTTCTATATACAATGAGCAGTTCTTC	CASSSGLSIYNEQFF
many	TRBJ1-6	TRBV7-8	.	TGTGCCAGCAGCCTGACGGCGAATTCACCCCTCCACTTT	CASSLTANSPLHF
.	TRBJ1-4	TRBV30	TRBD1	TGTGCCTGGAGTGTGGTGGACAGGGGGCCCTGGGGCACTGAAAAACTGTTTTTT	CAWSVVDRGPWGTEKLFF
.	TRBJ2-7	TRBV6-1	TRBD1	TGTGCCGGGAAGGACAGGTCGAGTTCCTACGAGCAGTACTTC	CAGKDRSSSYEQYF
once	TRBJ2-1	TRBV11-2	TRBD2	TGTGCCAGCAGCTATGGGGGCGGGAGGATCTCCTACAATGAGCAGTTCTTC	CASSYGGGRISYNEQFF
.	TRBJ1-1	TRBV11-2	.	TGTGCCAGCATCTGGATGGTGGCATGGGGCCGCGACACAGAAGCTTTCTTT	CASIWMVAWGRDTEAFF
few	TRBJ2-5	TRBV30	.	TGTGCCTGGAGTGCCCAAACAAAACTCATCTTGGTAGAGACCCAGTACTTC	CAWSAQTKLILVETQYF
many	TRBJ2-3	TRBV6-1	.	TGTGCCAGCAGTGAAGCGGTGGGTCGCACAGATACGCAGTATTTT	CASSEAVGRTDTQYF
many	TRBJ1-4	TRBV4-1	TRBD1	TGCGCCAGCAGCCAGACAGGGTTATCTAATGAAAAACTGTTTTTT	CASSQTGLSNEKLFF
many	TRBJ2-5	TRBV5-1	.	TGCGCCAGCAGCCGCGTTATGAGAGAGACCCAGTACTTC	CASSRVMRETQYF
many	TRBJ2-1	TRBV29-1	.	TGCAGCGCAGAGCGGTACCCCGAGCAGTTCTTC	CSAERYPEQFF
many	TRBJ2-3	TRBV4-2	TRBD2	TGTGCCAGCAGCCAAGAGAAGGTAGCGGGAGGAGATACGCAGTATTTT	CASSQEKVAGGDTQYF
many	TRBJ2-2	TRBV6-1	.	TGTGCCAGCACCCGACAGGTGGTCGGGGAGCTGTTTTTT	CASTRQVVGELFF
.	TRBJ2-5	TRBV11-2	.	TGTGCCAGCAGCCTCACAGGGAAAAAAGAGGCCCAGTACTTC	CASSLTGKKEAQYF
.	TRBJ2-1	TRBV12-3/TRBV12-4	TRBD2	TGTGCCAGCATGATTAGCGGGAGTGGGAATGATCAGTTCTTC	CASMISGSGNDQFF
many	TRBJ2-5	TRBV11-1	.	TGTGCCAGCAGCTCGGTAGAACAAGAGACCCAGTACTTC	CASSSVEQETQYF
.	TRBJ2-1	TRBV11-2	.	TGTGCCAGCAGCCATCTATCGGGAGTAATACAGTTCTTC	CASSHLSGVIQFF
.	TRBJ2-3	TRBV6-5	.	TGTGCCAGCATCAGATTACCGGGGTCAGATACGCATCATTTT	CASIRLPGSDTHHF
.	TRBJ2-5	TRBV11-2	TRBD1	TGTGCCAGCAGCCTAAGTACAGGGGTTCAAGAGATCCAATACTTC	CASSLSTGVQEIQYF
many	TRBJ1-5	TRBV7-8	.	TGTGCCAGCAGCTTAGAAGTGTCTCAGCCCCAGCATTTT	CASSLEVSQPQHF
.	TRBJ2-2	TRBV13	TRBD2	TGTGCCAGCAGCCAACGGACTAGTGGTAGGATCGGGGAGCTGTTTTTT	CASSQRTSGRIGELFF
few	TRBJ2-7	TRBV28	TRBD2	TGTGCCAGCATGGTAGCGGGAGCTTCCTACGAGCAGTACTTC	CASMVAGASYEQYF
many	TRBJ1-6	TRBV28	.	TGTGCCAGCAGACCGACTCATGGTTCACCCCTCCACTTT	CASRPTHGSPLHF
once	TRBJ2-1	TRBV11-2	.	TGTGGCAGCAGCCGAGTAAACCCCGAGGTTGCCAATGATCAGTTCTTC	CGSSRVNPEVANDQFF
.	TRBJ1-5	TRBV28	.	TGTGCCAGCAGTTTTAATGGGGTTAATCAGCCCCAGCATTTT	CASSFNGVNQPQHF
many	TRBJ2-1	TRBV6-1	.	TGTGCCAGCAGTGCCTTACAGGGTTCCTACAATGAGCAGTTCTTC	CASSALQGSYNEQFF
few	TRBJ2-4	TRBV5-1	TRBD1	TGCGCCAGTAGCTTGGCCTGGGGACAGGGGGCTGTTGTTGCCAAAAACATTCAGTACTTC	CASSLAWGQGAVVAKNIQYF
.	TRBJ1-6	TRBV6-6	.	TGTGCCAGCAGTCGCCCTAGGAGACAGAGCTCCTATAATTCACCCCTCCACTTT	CASSRPRRQSSYNSPLHF
many	TRBJ2-7	TRBV12-3/TRBV12-4	.	TGTGCCAGCAGTTTATCCCTGGGGAACGAGCAGTACTTC	CASSLSLGNEQYF
.	TRBJ1-2	TRBV11-2	.	TGTGCCAGCAGCCTAGTGGGGTTGGGAGATGGCTACACCTTC	CASSLVGLGDGYTF
.	TRBJ1-2	TRBV11-2	TRBD1	TGTGCCAGCAGCTTATGGGAGACAGGGGGTGCCTATGGCTATACCTTC	CASSLWETGGAYGYTF
.	TRBJ2-3	TRBV12-3/TRBV12-4	.	TGTGCCAGCAACGACAATGGCGCAGATACGCAGTATTTT	CASNDNGADTQYF
few	TRBJ2-3	TRBV12-5	.	TGTGCTAGTGGTTCACTAGGGACTCTCGGCGGAGGTACGCAGTATTTT	CASGSLGTLGGGTQYF